This T cell receptor (beta chain) was found in a study of blood T cell repertoires in COVID-19. In the study overall: PBMCs, B-cell-depleted T cells, or T cells provided the cDNA or gDNA that made up the material.

Recruitment covered 20 to 25 US areas and drew participants whose ages spanned about 18 to 95 years. Study processing details: Reference gene primer amplification in the assay estimated nucleated cell counts. Sequencing used immunoSEQ multiplex PCR; TCRdb keeps in-frame clones, though not all of them. The V and J calls and clone size come from that table; D and trimming were worked out from the DNA. The table lists 200,000 to 250,000 clones, about 86% of them singletons. The ends were cut back, 10 bases at V and 8 bases at J, with 15 bases in the middle. This CDR3 contains 13 residues. Germline V CDR1 and CDR2: MNHEY, SVGAGI.

The specimen sequenced was PBMCs or T cells enriched from blood (not recorded which). The sequence was obtained from a woman between 40 and 55 years old with acute COVID-19. The V gene is TRBV6-5, the J gene TRBJ1-6; perhaps TRBD1 as D (5 bases). The CDR3 protein is CATGGVDHSPLHF. DNA of the CDR3: TGTGCCACCGGGGGGGTAGACCATTCACCCCTCCACTTT.